Presented here are 21 T cell receptor beta chains from one specimen sequenced in a study of blood T cell repertoires in COVID-19 (dated by TCRdb to about 2020). The library was generated by the immunoSEQ multiplex PCR assay. As stored in TCRdb, this immuneACCESS dataset retains in-frame rearrangements with V and J assigned. A fraction of the clones does not appear; measured against another copy, unresolved V genes explain less than half of the discrepancy, and the remainder lacks a known reason. Present in this sample are 200,000 to 250,000 clones, more than 80% of which were seen just once. The ten largest make up 1.8% of the sample. The sample taken for sequencing was PBMCs or T cells enriched from blood (not recorded which). Receptors originate from a man aged 60 to 75 who had recovered from COVID-19.

The chain combines TRBV19 with TRBJ1-1; D ambiguous. Looked up from germline, CDR1 is LNHDA and CDR2 is SQIVND (reference sequence). V lost 5 bases and J 1 base, leaving 14 bases between the germline ends. The length of the CDR3 is 15 residues. The DNA of the CDR3 is TGTGCCAGTAGTCCCCTCCGGGAGGAGAACACTGAAGCTTTCTTT. Amino acid sequence: CASSPLREENTEAFF.

The V and J genes are TRBV27 and TRBJ1-4; 9 bases map to TRBD1. With 2 bases clipped from V and 8 bases from J, the junction kept 9 bases outside the gene matches. Germline CDR1 reads MNHEY; CDR2 reads SMNVEV (reference sequence). CDR3 length: 16 residues. The CDR3 reads CASSLVLGTGREKLFF. CDR3 sequence (DNA): TGTGCCAGCAGTTTAGTTCTCGGGACAGGGCGGGAAAAACTGTTTTTT.

In this sample, this clone turned up once. The J gene is TRBJ2-7, the V gene TRBV28; TRBD2 might be the D (7 bases). CDR1 MDHEN and CDR2 SYDVKM come from the germline V gene. V was clipped by 6 bases and J by 6 bases, with 18 bases between them. The CDR3 is made up of 14 amino acids. The CDR3 nucleotides are TGTGCCAGCAGACTTCCGGGGGGCCGTTCCGAGCAGTACTTC. It yields the protein CASRLPGGRSEQYF. Full variable domain (missing parts from reference TRBV28 and TRBJ2-7): DVKVTQSSRYLVKRTGEKVFLECVQDMDHENMFWYRQDPGLGLRLIYFSYDVKMKEKGDIPEGYSVSREKKERFSLILESASTNQTSMYLCASRLPGGRSEQYFGPGTRLTVT.

The rearrangement links TRBV5-8 to TRBJ2-3; D may be TRBD2 (6 bases). Trimming stripped 4 bases from V and 1 base from J, with 16 bases between. Germline CDR1 SGHTS, CDR2 YDEGEE. The CDR3 sequence is 16 residues long. The CDR3 reads CASSLGLPRGTDTQYF. The CDR3 DNA reads as TGTGCCAGCAGCCTGGGACTTCCGAGAGGCACAGATACGCAGTATTTT.

V gene TRBV5-1 combines with J gene TRBJ2-1, with 8 bases identical to TRBD2. V shed 0 bases, J shed 9 bases, and the junction held 8 bases outside the gene matches. Germline loops: CDR1 SGHRS, CDR2 YFSETQ. This CDR3 is built from 15 residues. This CDR3 reads CASSLASSGQGEQFF. The CDR3 DNA is TGCGCCAGCAGCTTGGCCTCTAGCGGGCAGGGTGAGCAGTTCTTC.

The CDR3 protein is CASRGTGDNQPQHF. The DNA for the CDR3 is TGTGCCAGCAGGGGGACAGGAGATAATCAGCCCCAGCATTTT. The V call is TRBV6-5, the J call TRBJ1-5, with 8 bases that match TRBD1. This CDR3 has 14 amino acids. CDR1 and CDR2 from the germline V gene are MNHEY and SVGAGI. With 6 bases clipped from V and 4 bases from J, the junction kept 5 bases outside the gene matches.

The chain is built from TRBV27 and TRBJ2-7, with TRBD1 matching 10 bases. Germline values: CDR1 MNHEY, CDR2 SMNVEV (reference sequence). The CDR3 length is 14 residues. V trimming: 5 bases; J trimming: 4 bases; junction bases outside the gene matches: 5. In DNA, the CDR3 is TGTGCCAGCAGTGGAGACAGGGGGCAGTACGAGCAGTACTTC. Amino acid sequence: CASSGDRGQYEQYF.

This clone was picked up a small number of times. This rearrangement joins TRBV2 to TRBJ1-4; TRBD1 matches 8 bases. The CDR3 covers 14 residues. Trimming took 6 bases from V and 7 from J; bases not matched to a gene: 7. Germline assignment: CDR1 SNHLY and CDR2 FYNNEI. The CDR3: CASRRTGTAEKLFF. The CDR3 nucleotides read TGTGCCAGCAGACGGACAGGGACGGCTGAAAAACTGTTTTTT.

The chain links TRBV12-3 or TRBV12-4 to TRBJ1-2; possible D gene TRBD1, 5 bases. V lost 2 bases and J 7 bases, leaving 8 bases between the germline ends. The CDR3 is 12 amino acids. The CDR3 bases are TGTGCCAGCAGTTTAAAGGGGTTTGGCTACACCTTC. Translated, it gives CASSLKGFGYTF.

The chain recombines TRBV5-4 with TRBJ2-2, with 7 bases fitting TRBD1. This CDR3 region has 16 residues. After removal of 3 bases from V and 2 bases from J, the junction contained 7 bases not matched to a gene. Germline loops: CDR1 SGHNT, CDR2 YYREEE (reference sequence). The CDR3 protein is CASSSGQSTNTGELFF. DNA of the CDR3: TGTGCCAGCAGCTCGGGACAGTCAACCAACACCGGGGAGCTGTTTTTT.

J is TRBJ2-3 and V is TRBV5-6; TRBD2 agrees at 7 bases. V lost 4 bases and J lost 3; bases outside the gene matches: 8. Germline CDR1 SGHDT, CDR2 YYEEEE. The CDR3 consists of 15 residues. The CDR3 sequence is CASSRPGGRTDTQYF. The CDR3, as DNA: TGTGCCAGCAGCCGCCCCGGGGGGAGGACAGATACGCAGTATTTT. The full variable domain, completed using reference TRBV5-6 and TRBJ2-3, is DAGVTQSPTHLIKTRGQQVTLRCSPKSGHDTVSWYQQALGQGPQFIFQYYEEEERQRGNFPDRFSGHQFPNYSSELNVNALLLGDSALYLCASSRPGGRTDTQYFGPGTRLTVL.

The V and J genes are TRBV18 and TRBJ1-5; no reliable D call. V lost 2 bases to trimming and J lost 5 bases, with 7 bases between them. Germline loops: CDR1 KGHSH, CDR2 LQKENI. CDR3 length equals 13 residues. The CDR3 protein is CASSPEFDQPQHF. The CDR3 DNA follows: TGTGCCAGCTCACCAGAGTTCGATCAGCCCCAGCATTTT.

The chain has TRBV7-9 and TRBJ2-1; 9 bases map to TRBD1. Germline CDR1 is SEHNR and CDR2 is FQNEAQ (reference sequence). This CDR3 has 17 residues. J was trimmed by 8 bases and V by 5 bases; bases with no gene match: 16. CDR3 bases: TGTGCCAGCAGCCGTAACACTCGAACAGGGGGCTTCGATGAGCAGTTCTTC. Protein sequence: CASSRNTRTGGFDEQFF.

This clone was detected only once. The chain is built from TRBV11-2 and TRBJ2-1; 14 nucleotides agree with TRBD2. Germline loops: CDR1 SGHAT, CDR2 FQNNGV. The CDR3 runs 16 residues. Trimming cost V 4 bases and J 4 bases; bases outside gene matches: 3. This chain's CDR3 is CASSSTSGGAYNEQFF. CDR3 sequence (DNA): TGTGCCAGCAGCTCGACTAGCGGGGGGGCGTACAATGAGCAGTTCTTC.

This chain uses TRBV19 with TRBJ1-2; weak D call: TRBD1 (5 bases). The length of the CDR3 is 12 residues. V lost 5 bases to trimming and J lost 8 bases, with 12 bases between them. The germline gives CDR1 LNHDA, CDR2 SQIVND (reference sequence). CDR3 protein: CASSRRQYGYTF. The DNA for the CDR3 is TGTGCCAGTAGTCGCCGACAGTACGGCTACACCTTC.

This sequence joins TRBV3-1 (or the pseudogene TRBV3-2) and TRBJ2-5; D might be TRBD2 (5 bases). There are 15 residues in the CDR3. Germline CDR1 and CDR2: LGHDT and YNNKEL (reference sequence). Trimming stripped 0 bases from V and 3 bases from J, with 11 bases between. The CDR3 DNA is TGTGCCAGCAGCCAAGACCCTAGCCGGGAAGAGACCCAGTACTTC. Amino acids: CASSQDPSREETQYF.

The chain has TRBV7-9 and TRBJ2-2, with D possibly matching TRBD1 (6 bases). The CDR3 covers 14 residues. Looked up from germline, CDR1 is SEHNR and CDR2 is FQNEAQ (reference sequence). Trimming shortened V by 6 bases and J by 4 bases, and 12 bases separated the two germline ends. CDR3 sequence: CASSTGMSTGELFF. Here the CDR3 DNA reads TGTGCCAGCAGTACAGGGATGAGCACCGGGGAGCTGTTTTTT.

This rearrangement joins TRBV6-7 to TRBJ2-2; D uncertain. TRBV6-7 is identified as an open reading frame with a role that is uncertain. The CDR3 runs to 17 residues. Trimming removed 2 bases from V and 5 bases from J, with 18 bases in between. The chain's CDR3 is CASSYREERRLTGELFF. CDR3 DNA sequence: TGTGCCAGCAGTTACCGAGAGGAACGGAGACTGACCGGGGAGCTGTTTTTT.

CDR3 amino acids: CASSPPGGDQPQHF. The CDR3 DNA reads TGTGCCAGCAGTCCCCCCGGGGGGGATCAGCCCCAGCATTTT. The chain is built from TRBV2 and TRBJ1-5; tentatively, D is TRBD1 (5 bases). The germline gives CDR1 SNHLY, CDR2 FYNNEI. Trimming left V 5 bases short and J 5 bases short, with 13 bases between. The CDR3 spans 14 residues. The entire variable domain, with the rest obtained from reference TRBV2 and TRBJ1-5, is as follows: EPEVTQTPSHQVTQMGQEVILRCVPISNHLYFYWYRQILGQKVEFLVSFYNNEISEKSEIFDDQFSVERPDGSNFTLKIRSTKLEDSAMYFCASSPPGGDQPQHFGDGTRLSIL.

This chain connects TRBV11-2 to TRBJ2-3; the match to TRBD1 covers 7 bases. V shed 5 bases and J 2 bases; nucleotides not matched to a gene: 10. Germline-derived CDR1 and CDR2 are SGHAT and FQNNGV. The length of the CDR3 is 16 residues. CDR3 coding DNA: TGTGCCAGCAGCCCTTTGGGACAGCAGACCACAGATACGCAGTATTTT. Its protein is CASSPLGQQTTDTQYF.

This chain connects TRBV28 to TRBJ1-1, with D perhaps matching TRBD1 (5 bases). The V and J ends lost 6 bases and 0 bases respectively, with 14 bases between them. The CDR3 runs to 15 residues. From germline, CDR1 is MDHEN and CDR2 SYDVKM. CDR3 amino acids: CASSPLRGLNTEAFF. The CDR3, as DNA: TGTGCCAGCAGCCCTCTAAGGGGATTGAACACTGAAGCTTTCTTT.